These 20 T cell receptor beta chains were sequenced from one sample in a study of blood T cells in healthy people across ages (dated by TCRdb to about 2015). Library creation used 5' RACE. The sample was run on an Illumina HiSeq 2500. A second PCR of roughly 7 to 11 cycles was performed with a sample-barcoded 5' primer and a J-beta primer mix. Using fastp trimming at Q25 and MiXCR clonotype assembly, TCRdb reanalyzed the public sequencing data and kept in-frame beta chains. Rows matching on CDR3 protein sequence are summarized as one entry with the most common DNA and genes. Within this sample are 780,000 or so distinct CDR3 sequences, with approximately 25% of them counted one time only. The ten largest clonotypes hold approximately 3.7% of the sample. The sample was also reused in another study, on T cells of mothers and their children.

The sequencing sample was made of blood. The source of these receptors is a boy aged 5-17 years in good health.

This clonotype was counted a few times. The J gene is TRBJ2-7, the V gene TRBV5-1; a weak D match, TRBD2 (6 bases). Germline V gives CDR1 SGHRS, CDR2 YFSETQ. The CDR3 is 15 residues long. V dropped 3 bases and J dropped 2 bases, with 15 bases sitting between them. The CDR3 DNA follows: TGCGCCAGCAGCTCCCTGGAGGGGCCTGCCTACGAGCAGTACTTC. Protein: CASSSLEGPAYEQYF.

The table lists this clonotype with a few counts. The chain couples TRBV4-3 to TRBJ2-5, with TRBD2 matching over 7 bases. V shed 4 bases and J 1 base; nucleotides not matched to a gene: 15. The CDR3 contains 18 residues. Germline loops: CDR1 LGHNA, CDR2 YSLEER. CDR3 in DNA: TGCGCCAGCAGCCCGAACTTTTACGTCGGGGGGACCCAAGAGACCCAGTACTTC. Protein sequence: CASSPNFYVGGTQETQYF.

The chain uses TRBV5-6 and TRBJ2-1, with 7 bases that match TRBD1. CDR1 and CDR2 (germline): SGHDT, YYEEEE. The CDR3 extends over 16 amino acids. The trim removed 4 bases at V and 6 bases at J, leaving 13 bases unmatched. The CDR3 region is CASSLSRGRVGNEQFF. CDR3 sequence (DNA): TGTGCCAGCAGCCTAAGTAGGGGGCGGGTAGGCAATGAGCAGTTCTTC.

In its sample, this clonotype was seen a few times. J is TRBJ1-1 and V is TRBV28; weak D call: TRBD1 (6 bases). Per germline, CDR1 MDHEN and CDR2 SYDVKM. CDR3 length: 16 amino acids. V dropped 4 bases and J dropped 3 bases, with 18 bases sitting between them. The CDR3 sequence: CASSSHRDQAHTEAFF. As DNA, the CDR3 is TGTGCCAGCAGTTCCCACAGGGACCAGGCACACACTGAAGCTTTCTTT.

This clonotype has a handful of counts. This chain uses TRBV29-1 with TRBJ2-4, with D possibly matching TRBD1 (6 bases). The CDR3 consists of 13 residues. CDR1 SQVTM and CDR2 ANQGSEA come from the germline V gene. Here the CDR3 DNA reads TGCAACGCACAGGGCTCTGGCAAAAACATTCAGTACTTC. Its protein product is CNAQGSGKNIQYF.

This clonotype has a handful of counts. The chain has TRBV7-2 and TRBJ2-7; TRBD2 aligns across 7 bases. The CDR3 has 17 residues. Trimming removed 6 bases from V and 0 bases from J; junction bases left unmatched: 14. Germline CDR1 is SGHTA and CDR2 is FQGNSA. The CDR3 bases are TGTGCCAGCAGTCAACGTCCTAGCGGAAGCCTCTCCTACGAGCAGTACTTC. Residues: CASSQRPSGSLSYEQYF.

The chain recombines TRBV27 with TRBJ2-5, with 11 bases lining up with TRBD2. Germline CDR1 and CDR2: MNHEY and SMNVEV (reference sequence). V lost 6 bases, J lost 2 bases, and 8 bases stayed unmatched. The CDR3 has 16 amino acids. CDR3 nucleotide sequence: TGTGCCAGCAGCCTATATGCTAGCGGGGGGCAAGAGACCCAGTACTTC. Protein: CASSLYASGGQETQYF.

This clonotype was picked up a small number of times. At one end the junction does not follow the germline gene, possibly because of a read error. V and J are TRBV7-7 and TRBJ2-3; weak D call: TRBD1 (6 bases). Germline V gene data show CDR1 as SSHAT and CDR2 as FNYEAQ (reference sequence). The CDR3 totals 14 residues. In DNA, the CDR3 is TGTGCTAGCAGCCCGACAGGTTCGGCAGATACGCAGTATTTT. Its translation: CASSPTGSADTQYF. The variable domain in full, completed from reference TRBV7-7 and TRBJ2-3, reads GAGVSQSPRYKVTKRGQDVTLRCDPISSHATLYWYQQALGQGPEFLTYFNYEAQPDKSGLPSDRFSAERPEGSISTLTIQRTEQRDSAMYRCASSPTGSADTQYFGPGTRLTVL.

V usage is TRBV7-2 and J usage is TRBJ2-5; D possibly uses TRBD1 or TRBD2 (5 bases each). The DNA end is a closer match to TRBJ2-7, so the J assignment may be wrong. Germline V gives CDR1 SGHTA, CDR2 FQGNSA. The CDR3 contains 15 residues. CDR3 in DNA: TGTGCCAGCAGCCTCCTTAAGCGAGGGGTGTACGAGCAGTACTTC. Translation gives CASSLLKRGVYEQYF.

This clonotype turned up a few times. The chain carries TRBV12-3 or TRBV12-4 and TRBJ2-3; 8 bases are a match to TRBD1. The CDR3 is made up of 15 amino acids. The V gene end was trimmed by 2 bases and the J gene end by 6 bases; junction bases not matched to a gene: 7. The chain's CDR3 is CASSLRDRITDTQYF. CDR3 nucleotides: TGTGCCAGCAGTTTAAGGGACAGGATAACGGATACGCAGTATTTT.

The chain couples TRBV9 to TRBJ1-2, with a tentative D call TRBD1 (5 bases). The germline V and J ends were trimmed by 0 bases and 9 bases, with 12 bases remaining between them. Germline lookup yields CDR1 SGDLS and CDR2 YYNGEE. This CDR3 is 13 amino acids long. This CDR3 is CASSVVSGTRYTF. CDR3 nucleotides: TGTGCCAGCAGCGTAGTGTCAGGGACCCGCTACACCTTC. The entire variable domain, with the rest obtained from reference TRBV9 and TRBJ1-2, is as follows: DSGVTQTPKHLITATGQRVTLRCSPRSGDLSVYWYQQSLDQGLQFLIQYYNGEERAKGNILERFSAQQFPDLHSELNLSSLELGDSALYFCASSVVSGTRYTFGSGTRLTVV.

As for this clonotype: Germline is not matched at one junction end, which may reflect a read error. This rearrangement joins TRBV20-1 to TRBJ2-5; D is unclear. The CDR3 has 11 residues. Germline values: CDR1 DFQATT, CDR2 SNEGSKA (reference sequence). In DNA, the CDR3 is TGCAGTGCTAGAGGGCAAGAGACCCGGTACTTC. Encoded protein: CSARGQETRYF.

A remark on this clonotype: This may be a read error, as it is one base from a much larger clone. V is TRBV4-1 and J is TRBJ2-1; no clear D. Germline V lookup: CDR1 MGHRA, CDR2 YSYEKL. The CDR3 length is 14 residues. In nucleotides, the CDR3 is TGCGCCAGCAGCCAAGGGAGCTCCTGCAATGAGCAGTTCTTC. This encodes CASSQGSSCNEQFF.

This clonotype came up a few times. The chain carries TRBV7-3 and TRBJ2-6; no clear D. The CDR3 length is 16 residues. Germline values: CDR1 SGHTA, CDR2 FQGTGA. V lost 6 bases and J lost 3, with 15 bases in between. The CDR3 coding sequence is TGTGCCAGCAGACTGAACCCTGCTGGTGGGGCCAACGTCCTGACTTTC. Translated, it gives CASRLNPAGGANVLTF.

This clonotype was detected a few times. In DNA, the CDR3 is TGCGCCAGCAGCTTGCCGGGAAACGAGTTCAATGAGCAGTTCTTC. Residues: CASSLPGNEFNEQFF. This chain joins TRBV4-1 and TRBJ2-1; a weak D match, TRBD2 (5 bases). The CDR3 runs 15 residues. Germline CDR1 and CDR2: MGHRA and YSYEKL. Trimming removed 5 bases from V and 6 bases from J, with 17 bases in between.

The chain carries TRBV7-6 and TRBJ2-7; tentatively, D is TRBD1 (6 bases). The CDR3 extends over 13 amino acids. Trimming removed 5 bases at V and 3 bases at J, with 11 bases between. Looked up from germline, CDR1 is SGHVS and CDR2 is FNYEAQ. CDR3 nucleotide sequence: TGTGCCAGCAGCCTCGGACAGTACTACGAGCAGTACTTC. Translation: CASSLGQYYEQYF.

This clonotype appeared a few times. The chain carries TRBV27 and TRBJ2-2; tentative D call: TRBD1 (6 bases). V was pared by 1 base and J by 4 bases, with 16 bases between. The CDR3 is made up of 17 amino acids. Germline lookup yields CDR1 MNHEY and CDR2 SMNVEV (reference sequence). CDR3 DNA: TGTGCCAGCAGTTTATGGTCGGGCAGGGGTGGCACCGGGGAGCTGTTTTTT. Amino acid sequence: CASSLWSGRGGTGELFF.

The chain carries TRBV25-1 and TRBJ1-2; perhaps TRBD1 as D (6 bases). The length of the CDR3 is 14 residues. Between the trimmed V and J ends, which lost 3 bases and 2 bases, there was a span of 10 bases. Germline V CDR1 and CDR2: MGHDK, SYGVNS. The CDR3 reads CASSDSGDNYGYTF. The CDR3 DNA follows: TGTGCCAGCAGTGACTCAGGGGACAACTATGGCTACACCTTC.

In this sample, this clonotype turned up a few times. The chain has TRBV4-3 and TRBJ2-5; TRBD2 matches at 8 bases. The CDR3 loop spans 15 amino acids. Germline lookup yields CDR1 LGHNA and CDR2 YSLEER. V lost 4 bases and J lost 5; bases outside the gene matches: 9. CDR3 region: CASSPGNGRGETQYF. In DNA, the CDR3 is TGCGCCAGCAGCCCTGGCAACGGGAGGGGGGAGACCCAGTACTTC.

This clonotype was seen a few times. The CDR3 nucleotides read TGTGCCAGCAGCGCATACTCCGCCGGAGAGCAGTACTTC. Translating gives CASSAYSAGEQYF. J is TRBJ2-7 and V is TRBV9; D gene uncertain. Germline V lookup: CDR1 SGDLS, CDR2 YYNGEE. The CDR3 covers 13 residues. V dropped 3 bases and J dropped 7 bases, with 14 bases sitting between them.